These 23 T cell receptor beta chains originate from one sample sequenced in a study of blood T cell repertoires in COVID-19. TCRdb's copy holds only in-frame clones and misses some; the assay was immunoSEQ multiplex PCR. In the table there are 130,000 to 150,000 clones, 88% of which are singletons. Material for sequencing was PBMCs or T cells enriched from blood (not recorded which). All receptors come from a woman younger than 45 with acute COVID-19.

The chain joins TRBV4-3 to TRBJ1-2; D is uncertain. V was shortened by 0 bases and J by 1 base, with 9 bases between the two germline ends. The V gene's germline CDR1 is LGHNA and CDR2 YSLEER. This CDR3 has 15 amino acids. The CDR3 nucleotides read TGCGCCAGCAGCCAAGATCCTTCCTTTAACTATGGCTACACCTTC. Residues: CASSQDPSFNYGYTF.

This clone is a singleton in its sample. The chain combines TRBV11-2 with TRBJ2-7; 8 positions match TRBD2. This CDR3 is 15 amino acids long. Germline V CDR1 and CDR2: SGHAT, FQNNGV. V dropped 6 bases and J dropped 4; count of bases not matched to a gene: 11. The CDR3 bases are TGTGCCAGCAGAAACCCCGGGACTAGGGATTACGAGCAGTACTTC. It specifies CASRNPGTRDYEQYF.

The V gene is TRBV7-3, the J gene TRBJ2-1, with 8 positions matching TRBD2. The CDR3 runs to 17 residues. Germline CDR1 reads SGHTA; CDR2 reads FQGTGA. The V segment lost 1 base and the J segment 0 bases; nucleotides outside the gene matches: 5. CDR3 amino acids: CASSLNPGTSSYNEQFF. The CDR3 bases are TGTGCCAGCAGCTTAAATCCCGGGACTAGCTCCTACAATGAGCAGTTCTTC.

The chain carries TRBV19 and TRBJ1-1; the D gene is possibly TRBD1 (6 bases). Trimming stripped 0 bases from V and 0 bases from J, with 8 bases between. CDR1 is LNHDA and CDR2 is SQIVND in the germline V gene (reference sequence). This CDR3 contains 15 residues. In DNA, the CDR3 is TGTGCCAGTAGTATAGAGCAGGGGATGAACACTGAAGCTTTCTTT. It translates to CASSIEQGMNTEAFF.

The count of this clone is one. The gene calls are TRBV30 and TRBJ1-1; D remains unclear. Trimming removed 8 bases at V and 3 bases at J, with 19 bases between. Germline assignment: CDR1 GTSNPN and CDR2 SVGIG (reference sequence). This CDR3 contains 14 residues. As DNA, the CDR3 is TGTGCCATTGGGAGCGGTACGGCGGACACTGAAGCTTTCTTT. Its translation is CAIGSGTADTEAFF.

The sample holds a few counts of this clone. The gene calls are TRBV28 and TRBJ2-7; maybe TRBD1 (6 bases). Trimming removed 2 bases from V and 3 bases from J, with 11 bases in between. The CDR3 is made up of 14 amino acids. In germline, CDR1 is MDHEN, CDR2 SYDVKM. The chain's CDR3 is CASSLITGNYEQYF. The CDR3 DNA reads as TGTGCCAGCAGTTTAATTACAGGGAACTACGAGCAGTACTTC.

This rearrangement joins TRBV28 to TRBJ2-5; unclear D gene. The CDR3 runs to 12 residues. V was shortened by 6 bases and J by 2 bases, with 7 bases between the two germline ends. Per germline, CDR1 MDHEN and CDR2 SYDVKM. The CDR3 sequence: CASSPYQETQYF. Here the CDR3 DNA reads TGTGCCAGCAGCCCTTATCAAGAGACCCAGTACTTC.

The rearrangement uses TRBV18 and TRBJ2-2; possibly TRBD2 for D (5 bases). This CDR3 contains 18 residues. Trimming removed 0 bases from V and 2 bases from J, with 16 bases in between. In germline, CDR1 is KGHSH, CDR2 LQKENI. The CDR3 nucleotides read TGTGCCAGCTCACCACCTAGTAGTCGGAGCGGAAACACCGGGGAGCTGTTTTTT. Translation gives CASSPPSSRSGNTGELFF.

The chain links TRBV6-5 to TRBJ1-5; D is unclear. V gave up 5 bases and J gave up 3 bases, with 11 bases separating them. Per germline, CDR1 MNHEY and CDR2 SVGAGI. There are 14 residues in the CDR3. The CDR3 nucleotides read TGTGCCAGCAGTCGAGGCATTAACAATCAGCCCCAGCATTTT. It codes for CASSRGINNQPQHF.

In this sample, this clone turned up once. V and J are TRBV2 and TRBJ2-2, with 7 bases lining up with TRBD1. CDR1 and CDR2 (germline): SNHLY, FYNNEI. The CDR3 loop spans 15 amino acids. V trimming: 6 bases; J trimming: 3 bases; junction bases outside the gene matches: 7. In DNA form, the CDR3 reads TGTGCCAGCAGAGGGGAAACAGGGGACACCGGGGAGCTGTTTTTT. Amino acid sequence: CASRGETGDTGELFF.

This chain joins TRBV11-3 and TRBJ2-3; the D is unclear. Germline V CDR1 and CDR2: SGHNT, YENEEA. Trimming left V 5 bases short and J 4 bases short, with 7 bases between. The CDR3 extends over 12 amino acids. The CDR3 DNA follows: TGTGCCAGCAGCCCCAGTTCAGATACGCAGTATTTT. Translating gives CASSPSSDTQYF.

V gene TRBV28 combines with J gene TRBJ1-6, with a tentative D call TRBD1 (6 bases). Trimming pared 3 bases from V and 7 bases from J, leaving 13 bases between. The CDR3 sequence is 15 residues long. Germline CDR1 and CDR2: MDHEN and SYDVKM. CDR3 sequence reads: CASSFSQGNNSPLHF. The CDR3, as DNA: TGTGCCAGCAGTTTCAGTCAGGGGAACAATTCACCCCTCCACTTT.

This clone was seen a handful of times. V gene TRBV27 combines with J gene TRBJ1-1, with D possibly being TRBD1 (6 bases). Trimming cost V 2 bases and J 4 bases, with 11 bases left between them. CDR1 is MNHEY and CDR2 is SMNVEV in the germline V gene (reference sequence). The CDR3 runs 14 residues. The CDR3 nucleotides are TGTGCCAGCAGTTTACAGGGGTGGGGCACTGAAGCTTTCTTT. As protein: CASSLQGWGTEAFF.

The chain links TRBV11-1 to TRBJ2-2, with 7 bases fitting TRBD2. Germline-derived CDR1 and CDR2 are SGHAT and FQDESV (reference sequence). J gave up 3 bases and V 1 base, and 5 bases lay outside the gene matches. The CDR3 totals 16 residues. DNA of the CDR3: TGTGCCAGCAGCTTAGTTCCAGGGAGGGACACCGGGGAGCTGTTTTTT. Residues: CASSLVPGRDTGELFF.

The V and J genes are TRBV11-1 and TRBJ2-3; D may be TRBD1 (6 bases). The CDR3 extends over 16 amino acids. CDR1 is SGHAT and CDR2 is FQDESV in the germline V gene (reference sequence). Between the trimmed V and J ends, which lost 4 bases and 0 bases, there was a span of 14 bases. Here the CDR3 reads CASSWPGQGSTDTQYF. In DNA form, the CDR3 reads TGTGCCAGCAGCTGGCCGGGACAAGGGAGCACAGATACGCAGTATTTT.

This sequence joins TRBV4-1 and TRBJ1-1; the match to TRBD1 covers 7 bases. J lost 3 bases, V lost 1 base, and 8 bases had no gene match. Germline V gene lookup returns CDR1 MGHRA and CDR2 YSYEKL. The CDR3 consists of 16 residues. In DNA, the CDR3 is TGCGCCAGCAGCCAAGGGGAGATCCAGGGGGACACTGAAGCTTTCTTT. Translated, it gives CASSQGEIQGDTEAFF.

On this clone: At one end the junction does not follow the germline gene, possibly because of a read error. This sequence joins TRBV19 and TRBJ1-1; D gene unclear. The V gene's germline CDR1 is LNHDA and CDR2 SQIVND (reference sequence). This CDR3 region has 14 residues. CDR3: CASISLTGNPEAFF. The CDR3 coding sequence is TGTGCCAGTATCTCACTGACGGGGAACCCTGAAGCTTTCTTT.

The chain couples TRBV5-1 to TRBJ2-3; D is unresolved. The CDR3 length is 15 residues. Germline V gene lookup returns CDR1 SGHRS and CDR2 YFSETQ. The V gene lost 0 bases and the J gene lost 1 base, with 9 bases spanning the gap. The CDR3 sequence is CASSLALLGTDTQYF. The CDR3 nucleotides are TGCGCCAGCAGCTTGGCTCTCTTAGGCACAGATACGCAGTATTTT.

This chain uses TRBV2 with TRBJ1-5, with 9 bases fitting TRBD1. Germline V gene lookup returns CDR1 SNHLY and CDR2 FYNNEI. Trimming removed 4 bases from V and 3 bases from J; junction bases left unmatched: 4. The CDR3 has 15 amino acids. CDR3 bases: TGTGCCAGCAGTGCGACAGGGGGGATCAATCAGCCCCAGCATTTT. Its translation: CASSATGGINQPQHF.

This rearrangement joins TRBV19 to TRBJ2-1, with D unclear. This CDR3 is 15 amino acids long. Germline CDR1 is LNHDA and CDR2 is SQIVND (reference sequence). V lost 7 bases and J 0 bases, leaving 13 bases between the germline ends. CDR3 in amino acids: CASTRTPSSYNEQFF. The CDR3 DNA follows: TGTGCCAGTACCAGAACCCCAAGCTCCTACAATGAGCAGTTCTTC.

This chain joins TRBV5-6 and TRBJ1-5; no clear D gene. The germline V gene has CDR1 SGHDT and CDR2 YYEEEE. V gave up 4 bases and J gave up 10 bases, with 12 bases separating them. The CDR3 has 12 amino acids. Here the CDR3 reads CASSRFTQPQHF. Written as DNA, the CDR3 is TGTGCCAGCAGCCGGTTTACTCAACCCCAGCATTTT. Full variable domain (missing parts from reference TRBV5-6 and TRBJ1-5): DAGVTQSPTHLIKTRGQQVTLRCSPKSGHDTVSWYQQALGQGPQFIFQYYEEEERQRGNFPDRFSGHQFPNYSSELNVNALLLGDSALYLCASSRFTQPQHFGDGTRLSIL.

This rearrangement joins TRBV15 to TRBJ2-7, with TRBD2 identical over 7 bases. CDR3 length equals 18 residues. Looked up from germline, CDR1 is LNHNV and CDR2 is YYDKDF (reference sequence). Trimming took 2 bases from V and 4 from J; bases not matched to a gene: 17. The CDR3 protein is CATSRPWTEAGNPYEQYF. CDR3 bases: TGTGCCACCAGCAGACCGTGGACTGAAGCGGGGAACCCTTACGAGCAGTACTTC.

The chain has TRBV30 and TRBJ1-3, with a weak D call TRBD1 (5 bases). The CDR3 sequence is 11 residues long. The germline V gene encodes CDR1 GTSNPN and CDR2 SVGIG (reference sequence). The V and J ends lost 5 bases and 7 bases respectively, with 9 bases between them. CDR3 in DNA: TGTGCCTGGGGGGACTACAACACCATATATTTT. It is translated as CAWGDYNTIYF.